The clone carrying this T cell receptor (beta chain) was seen more than once but under ten times. Antigen specificity is unknown. The isolated RNA, all of it, was reverse transcribed, so expressed TCRB transcripts were what got sequenced. This table comes from immunoSEQ multiplex PCR, and its TCRdb copy is limited to in-frame clones, with some not included. The sample includes a few hundred thousand clones, roughly 16% of them seen just once. This specimen belongs to a study of beta chain features in type 1 diabetes. For the study at large: The samples had 100 million to 140 million sorted cells examined in all.

Central memory, naive, regulatory and stem cell-like memory CD4+ cells were sorted by CD45RO/CCR7/CD25/CD127/CD95/CD27. Germline assignment: CDR1 SQVTM and CDR2 ANQGSEA. The CDR3 totals 13 residues. V was trimmed by 4 bases and J by 1 base, leaving 11 bases between them. Regarding the study as a whole: For patients, the naive, central memory and Treg TCRB repertoires appeared more alike than for healthy donors. TCRB CDR3s were moderately but significantly shorter in Type 1 diabetes patients in all four CD4+ subsets.

The source material was naive CD4+ T cells from blood. The J gene is TRBJ2-7, the V gene TRBV29-1, with D perhaps matching TRBD1 (6 bases). The sequence derives from a woman aged 18-29 years in good health. The DNA for the CDR3 is TGCAGCGTTGCCCCGCAGGGGTCCTACGAGCAGTACTTC. Its translation is CSVAPQGSYEQYF.